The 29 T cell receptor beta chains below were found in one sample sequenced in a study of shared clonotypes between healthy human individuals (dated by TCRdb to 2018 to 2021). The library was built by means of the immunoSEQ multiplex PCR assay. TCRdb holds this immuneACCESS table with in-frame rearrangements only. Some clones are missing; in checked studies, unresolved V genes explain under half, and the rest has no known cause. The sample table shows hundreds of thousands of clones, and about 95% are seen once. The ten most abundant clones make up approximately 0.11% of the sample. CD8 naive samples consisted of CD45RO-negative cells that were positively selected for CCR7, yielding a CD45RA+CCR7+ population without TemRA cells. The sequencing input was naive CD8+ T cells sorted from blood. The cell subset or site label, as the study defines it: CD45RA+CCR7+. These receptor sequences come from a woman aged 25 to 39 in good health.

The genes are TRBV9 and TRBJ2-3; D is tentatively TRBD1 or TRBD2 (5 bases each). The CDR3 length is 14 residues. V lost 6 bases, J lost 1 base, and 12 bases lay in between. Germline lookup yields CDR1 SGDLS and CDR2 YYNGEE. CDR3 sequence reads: CASTLVGGTDTQYF. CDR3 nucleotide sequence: TGTGCCAGCACCCTAGTGGGGGGCACAGATACGCAGTATTTT.

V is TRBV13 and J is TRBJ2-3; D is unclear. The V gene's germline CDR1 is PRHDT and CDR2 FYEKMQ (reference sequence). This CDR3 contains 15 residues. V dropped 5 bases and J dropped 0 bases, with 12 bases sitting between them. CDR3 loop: CASSPPLSSTDTQYF. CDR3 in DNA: TGTGCCAGCAGCCCCCCCTTATCTAGCACAGATACGCAGTATTTT.

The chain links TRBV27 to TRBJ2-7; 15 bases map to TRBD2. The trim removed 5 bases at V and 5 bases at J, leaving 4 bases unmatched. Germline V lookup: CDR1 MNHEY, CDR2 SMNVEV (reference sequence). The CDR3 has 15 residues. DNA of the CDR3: TGTGCCAGCAGTACCGGGACTAGCGGGAGGAACGAGCAGTACTTC. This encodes CASSTGTSGRNEQYF.

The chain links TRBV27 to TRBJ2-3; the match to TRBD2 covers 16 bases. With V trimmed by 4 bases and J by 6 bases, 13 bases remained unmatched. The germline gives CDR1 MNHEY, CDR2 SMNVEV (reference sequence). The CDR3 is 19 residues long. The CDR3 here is CASSSLRFGTSGRADTQYF. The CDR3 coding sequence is TGTGCCAGCAGTTCACTACGCTTCGGGACTAGCGGGAGGGCCGATACGCAGTATTTT.

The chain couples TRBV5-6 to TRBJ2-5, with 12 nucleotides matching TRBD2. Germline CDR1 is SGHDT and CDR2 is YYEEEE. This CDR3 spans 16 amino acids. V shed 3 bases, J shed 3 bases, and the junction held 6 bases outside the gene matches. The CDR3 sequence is CASSYGTSGPKETQYF. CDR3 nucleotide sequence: TGTGCCAGCAGCTACGGGACTAGCGGGCCAAAAGAGACCCAGTACTTC.

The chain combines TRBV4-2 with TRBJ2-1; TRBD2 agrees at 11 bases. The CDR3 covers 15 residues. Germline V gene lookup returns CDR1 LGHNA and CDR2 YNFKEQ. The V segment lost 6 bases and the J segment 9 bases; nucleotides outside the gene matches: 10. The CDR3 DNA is TGTGCCAGCAGTATCGGGACTAGCGGAGTGGGTGAGCAGTTCTTC. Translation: CASSIGTSGVGEQFF.

CDR3: CASSLDREAEQYF. CDR3 nucleotides: TGTGCCAGCAGCTTAGATAGAGAAGCCGAGCAGTACTTC. The V gene is TRBV7-6, the J gene TRBJ2-7; D unclear. Trimming cost V 1 base and J 6 bases, with 10 bases left between them. CDR3 length: 13 residues. Germline CDR1 and CDR2: SGHVS and FNYEAQ.

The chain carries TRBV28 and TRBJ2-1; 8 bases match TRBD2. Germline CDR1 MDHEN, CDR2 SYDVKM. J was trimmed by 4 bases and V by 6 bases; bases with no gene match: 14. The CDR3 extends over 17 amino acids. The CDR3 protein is CASSTDILAENYNEQFF. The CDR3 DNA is TGTGCCAGCAGCACCGACATACTAGCGGAAAATTACAATGAGCAGTTCTTC.

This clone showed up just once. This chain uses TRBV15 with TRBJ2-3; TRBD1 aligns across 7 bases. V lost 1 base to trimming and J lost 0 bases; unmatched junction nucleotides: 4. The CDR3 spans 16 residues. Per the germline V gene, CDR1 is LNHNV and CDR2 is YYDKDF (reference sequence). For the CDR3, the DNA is TGTGCCACCAGCAGAGCCCGGACAGGTAGCACAGATACGCAGTATTTT. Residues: CATSRARTGSTDTQYF. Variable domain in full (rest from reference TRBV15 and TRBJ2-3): DAMVIQNPRYQVTQFGKPVTLSCSQTLNHNVMYWYQQKSSQAPKLLFHYYDKDFNNEADTPDNFQSRRPNTSFCFLDIRSPGLGDTAMYLCATSRARTGSTDTQYFGPGTRLTVL.

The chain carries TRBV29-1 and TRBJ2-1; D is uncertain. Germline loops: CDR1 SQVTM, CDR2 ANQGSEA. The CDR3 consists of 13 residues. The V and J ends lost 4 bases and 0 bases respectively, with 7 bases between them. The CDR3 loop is CSVAGFSYNEQFF. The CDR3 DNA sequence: TGCAGCGTTGCGGGCTTCTCCTACAATGAGCAGTTCTTC.

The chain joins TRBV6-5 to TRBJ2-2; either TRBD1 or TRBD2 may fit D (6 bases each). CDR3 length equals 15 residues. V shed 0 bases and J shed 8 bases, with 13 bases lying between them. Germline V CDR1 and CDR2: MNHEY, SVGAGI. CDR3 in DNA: TGTGCCAGCAGTTACTCGAGGGGGGCAGTAGGGGAGCTGTTTTTT. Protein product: CASSYSRGAVGELFF.

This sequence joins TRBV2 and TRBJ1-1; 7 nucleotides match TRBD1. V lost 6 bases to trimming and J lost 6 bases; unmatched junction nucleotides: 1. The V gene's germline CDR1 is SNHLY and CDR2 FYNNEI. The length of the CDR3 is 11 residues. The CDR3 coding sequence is TGTGCCAGCAGGGACAGGCCTGAAGCTTTCTTT. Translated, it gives CASRDRPEAFF.

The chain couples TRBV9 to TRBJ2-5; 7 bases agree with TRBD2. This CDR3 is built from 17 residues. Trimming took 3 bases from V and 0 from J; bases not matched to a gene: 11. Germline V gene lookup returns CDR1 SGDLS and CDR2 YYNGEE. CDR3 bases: TGTGCCAGCAGCGGTCTGACAGCGGGACCGGACCAAGAGACCCAGTACTTC. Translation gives CASSGLTAGPDQETQYF. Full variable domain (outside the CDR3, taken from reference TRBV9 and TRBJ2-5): DSGVTQTPKHLITATGQRVTLRCSPRSGDLSVYWYQQSLDQGLQFLIQYYNGEERAKGNILERFSAQQFPDLHSELNLSSLELGDSALYFCASSGLTAGPDQETQYFGPGTRLLVL.

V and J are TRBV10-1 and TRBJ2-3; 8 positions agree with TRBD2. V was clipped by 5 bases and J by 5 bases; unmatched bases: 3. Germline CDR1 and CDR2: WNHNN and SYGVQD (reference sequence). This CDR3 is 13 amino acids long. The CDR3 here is CASSRLAGDTQYF. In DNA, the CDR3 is TGCGCCAGCAGTCGTCTAGCGGGAGATACGCAGTATTTT.

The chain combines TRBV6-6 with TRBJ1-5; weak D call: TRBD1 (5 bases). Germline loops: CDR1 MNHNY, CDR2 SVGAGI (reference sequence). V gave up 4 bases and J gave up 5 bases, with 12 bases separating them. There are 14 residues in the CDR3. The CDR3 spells CASSSVGGYQPQHF. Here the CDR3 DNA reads TGTGCCAGCAGTTCCGTCGGGGGATATCAGCCCCAGCATTTT.

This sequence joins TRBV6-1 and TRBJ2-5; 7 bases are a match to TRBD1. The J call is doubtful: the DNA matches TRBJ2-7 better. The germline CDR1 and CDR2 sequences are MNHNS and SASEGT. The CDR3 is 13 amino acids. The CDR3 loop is CASSPGTAYEQYF. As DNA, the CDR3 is TGTGCCAGCAGCCCCGGGACAGCCTACGAGCAGTACTTC.

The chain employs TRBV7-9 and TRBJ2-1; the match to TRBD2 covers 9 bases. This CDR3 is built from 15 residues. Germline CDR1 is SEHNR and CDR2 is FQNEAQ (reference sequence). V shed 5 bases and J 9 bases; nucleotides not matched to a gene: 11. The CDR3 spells CASSRGRAGLGEQFF. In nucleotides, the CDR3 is TGTGCCAGCAGCCGCGGGAGGGCGGGGTTGGGTGAGCAGTTCTTC.

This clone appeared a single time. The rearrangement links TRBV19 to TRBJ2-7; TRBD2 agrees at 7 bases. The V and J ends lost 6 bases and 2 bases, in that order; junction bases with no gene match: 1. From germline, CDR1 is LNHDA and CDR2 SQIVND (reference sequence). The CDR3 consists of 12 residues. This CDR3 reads CASSGRTYEQYF. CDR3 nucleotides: TGTGCCAGTAGCGGGAGGACCTACGAGCAGTACTTC.

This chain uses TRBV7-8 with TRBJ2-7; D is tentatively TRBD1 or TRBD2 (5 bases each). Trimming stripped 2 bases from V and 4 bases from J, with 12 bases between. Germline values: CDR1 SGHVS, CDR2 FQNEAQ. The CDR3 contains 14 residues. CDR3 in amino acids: CASSLFQGAYEQYF. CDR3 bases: TGTGCCAGCAGCTTATTCCAGGGAGCTTACGAGCAGTACTTC.

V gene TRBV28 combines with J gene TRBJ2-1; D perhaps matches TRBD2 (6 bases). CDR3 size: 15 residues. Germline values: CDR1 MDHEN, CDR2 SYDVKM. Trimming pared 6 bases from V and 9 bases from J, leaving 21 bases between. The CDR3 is CASSPGAGRRGEQFF. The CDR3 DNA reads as TGTGCCAGCAGCCCCGGGGCCGGGAGAAGGGGTGAGCAGTTCTTC. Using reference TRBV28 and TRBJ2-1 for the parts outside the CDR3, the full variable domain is DVKVTQSSRYLVKRTGEKVFLECVQDMDHENMFWYRQDPGLGLRLIYFSYDVKMKEKGDIPEGYSVSREKKERFSLILESASTNQTSMYLCASSPGAGRRGEQFFGPGTRLTVL.

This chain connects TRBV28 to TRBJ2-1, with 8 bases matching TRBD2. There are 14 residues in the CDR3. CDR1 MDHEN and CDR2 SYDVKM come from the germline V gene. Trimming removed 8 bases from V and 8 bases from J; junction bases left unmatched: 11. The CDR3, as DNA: TGTGCCAGCGTTATTGGGACTAGTTCGTATGAGCAGTTCTTC. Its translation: CASVIGTSSYEQFF.

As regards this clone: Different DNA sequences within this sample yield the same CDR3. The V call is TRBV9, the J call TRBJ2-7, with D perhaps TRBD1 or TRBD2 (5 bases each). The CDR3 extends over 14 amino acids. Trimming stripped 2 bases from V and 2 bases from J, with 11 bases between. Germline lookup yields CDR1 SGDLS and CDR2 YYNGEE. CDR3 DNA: TGTGCCAGCAGCGTCGGGACGGGAACCTACGAGCAGTACTTC. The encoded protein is CASSVGTGTYEQYF.

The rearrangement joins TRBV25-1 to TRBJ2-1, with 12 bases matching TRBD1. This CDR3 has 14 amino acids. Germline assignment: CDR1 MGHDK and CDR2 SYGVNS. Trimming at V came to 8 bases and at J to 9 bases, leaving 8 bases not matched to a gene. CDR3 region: CASGGTGGWGEQFF. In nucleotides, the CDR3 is TGTGCCAGCGGCGGGACAGGGGGCTGGGGTGAGCAGTTCTTC.

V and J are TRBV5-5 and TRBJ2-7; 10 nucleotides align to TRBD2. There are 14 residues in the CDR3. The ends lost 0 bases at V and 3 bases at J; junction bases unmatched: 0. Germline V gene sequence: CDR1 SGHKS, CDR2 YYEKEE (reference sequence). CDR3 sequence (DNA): TGTGCCAGCAGCTTGGGGACTAGCGGCTACGAGCAGTACTTC. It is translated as CASSLGTSGYEQYF. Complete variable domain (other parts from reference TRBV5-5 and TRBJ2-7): DAGVTQSPTHLIKTRGQQVTLRCSPISGHKSVSWYQQVLGQGPQFIFQYYEKEERGRGNFPDRFSARQFPNYSSELNVNALLLGDSALYLCASSLGTSGYEQYFGPGTRLTVT.

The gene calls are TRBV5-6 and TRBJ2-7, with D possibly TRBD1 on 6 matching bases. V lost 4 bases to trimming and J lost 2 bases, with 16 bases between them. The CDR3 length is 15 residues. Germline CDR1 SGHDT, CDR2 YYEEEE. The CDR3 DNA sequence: TGTGCCAGCAGCCAAAACAGGGAAGGGGCCTACGAGCAGTACTTC. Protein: CASSQNREGAYEQYF.

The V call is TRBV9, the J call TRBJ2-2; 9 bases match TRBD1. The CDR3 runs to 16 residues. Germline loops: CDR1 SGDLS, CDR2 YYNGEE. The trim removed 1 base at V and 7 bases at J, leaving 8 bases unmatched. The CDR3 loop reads CASSVSWTGVRGELFF. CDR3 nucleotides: TGTGCCAGCAGCGTAAGTTGGACAGGGGTTCGCGGGGAGCTGTTTTTT.

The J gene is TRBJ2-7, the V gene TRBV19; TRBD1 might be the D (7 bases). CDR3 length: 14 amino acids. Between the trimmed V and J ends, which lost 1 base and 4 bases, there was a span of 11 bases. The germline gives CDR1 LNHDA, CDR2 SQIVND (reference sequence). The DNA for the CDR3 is TGTGCCAGTAGTATAGGGAGGGGGCGGTACGAGCAGTACTTC. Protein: CASSIGRGRYEQYF.

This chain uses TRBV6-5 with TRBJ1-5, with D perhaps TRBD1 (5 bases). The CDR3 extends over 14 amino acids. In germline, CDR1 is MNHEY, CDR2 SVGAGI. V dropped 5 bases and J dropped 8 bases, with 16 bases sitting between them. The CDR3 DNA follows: TGTGCCAGCAGTATGGGACCCCTGGGGGAGCCCCAGCATTTT. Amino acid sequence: CASSMGPLGEPQHF.

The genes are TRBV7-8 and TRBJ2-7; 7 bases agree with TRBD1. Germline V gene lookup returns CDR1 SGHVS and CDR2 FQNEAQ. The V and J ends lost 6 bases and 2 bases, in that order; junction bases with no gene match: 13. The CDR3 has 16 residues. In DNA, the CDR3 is TGTGCCAGCAGTCTTAGGTGGGCAGGGGGTGCCTACGAGCAGTACTTC. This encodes CASSLRWAGGAYEQYF.